A single sample is the source of the 12 T cell receptor beta chains below, sequenced in a study of T cell responses to AZD1222 COVID-19 vaccine. Measured with immunoSEQ multiplex PCR; TCRdb has only the in-frame clones, and not every one. The sample holds 90,000 to 120,000 clones; approximately 90% are singletons and the top ten take 8.5% to 10%. The sample was peripheral blood, taken 28 days after the second AZD1222 dose. These receptors all stem from an adult who received the AZD1222 COVID-19 vaccine.

The genes are TRBV19 and TRBJ2-7; TRBD1 is a possible D gene (5 bases). CDR1 and CDR2 from the germline V gene are LNHDA and SQIVND (reference sequence). The CDR3 covers 14 residues. V lost 2 bases and J lost 4, with 12 bases in between. CDR3 protein: CASSIYTGYYEQYF. The CDR3 DNA sequence: TGTGCCAGTAGTATATACACAGGTTATTACGAGCAGTACTTC.

The chain is built from TRBV19 and TRBJ1-5; D is ambiguous. Germline V gives CDR1 LNHDA, CDR2 SQIVND (reference sequence). This CDR3 region has 13 residues. Trimming took 6 bases from V and 4 from J, leaving 10 bases between them. The CDR3 DNA sequence: TGTGCCAGTAGAAAGGCGGAAAATCAGCCCCAGCATTTT. Amino acid sequence: CASRKAENQPQHF.

The genes are TRBV28 and TRBJ1-3, with unresolved D. CDR3 length: 16 amino acids. With 4 bases removed from V and 0 bases from J, the gap between germline ends came to 13 bases. Germline V CDR1 and CDR2: MDHEN, SYDVKM. CDR3 bases: TGTGCCAGCAGTTCCCCCGGGGTCGTCTCTGGAAACACCATATATTTT. This gives the protein CASSSPGVVSGNTIYF.

The J gene is TRBJ2-7, the V gene TRBV27; perhaps D is TRBD1 or TRBD2 (6 bases each). This CDR3 comprises 16 residues. V was shortened by 2 bases and J by 3 bases, with 17 bases between the two germline ends. In germline, CDR1 is MNHEY, CDR2 SMNVEV (reference sequence). The CDR3 nucleotides read TGTGCCAGCAGTTTAGAGGGGGGCTCGTTCTTCTACGAGCAGTACTTC. It specifies CASSLEGGSFFYEQYF.

This chain joins TRBV15 and TRBJ1-2; the match to TRBD1 covers 8 bases. The trim removed 7 bases at V and 11 bases at J, leaving 9 bases unmatched. Germline CDR1 LNHNV, CDR2 YYDKDF (reference sequence). This CDR3 comprises 12 residues. The CDR3 DNA reads TGTGCCACCAACCCCGGACAGGGAAGGTACACCTTC. The encoded protein is CATNPGQGRYTF.

The gene calls are TRBV10-3 and TRBJ1-2; D is unclear. The germline V gene has CDR1 ENHRY and CDR2 SYGVKD. This CDR3 region has 12 residues. Trimming removed 3 bases at V and 2 bases at J, with 4 bases between. CDR3 residues: CAISDRNYGYTF. In DNA form, the CDR3 reads TGTGCCATCAGTGACAGAAACTATGGCTACACCTTC.

This chain joins TRBV3-1 (or the pseudogene TRBV3-2) and TRBJ2-7; 9 bases are shared with TRBD2. Germline assignment: CDR1 LGHDT and CDR2 YNNKEL (reference sequence). V trimming: 1 base; J trimming: 6 bases; junction bases outside the gene matches: 10. The length of the CDR3 is 16 residues. CDR3 coding DNA: TGTGCCAGCAGCCAAGTTAGGCTAGCGGGATCTGGCGAGCAGTACTTC. Protein product: CASSQVRLAGSGEQYF.

This clone was seen a few times. V is TRBV7-9 and J is TRBJ2-1; the match to TRBD2 covers 12 bases. Germline CDR1 is SEHNR and CDR2 is FQNEAQ (reference sequence). J gave up 8 bases and V 6 bases, and 8 bases lay outside the gene matches. The CDR3 has 15 residues. The CDR3: CASSQTSGRRYEQFF. The CDR3 region has the DNA TGTGCCAGCAGTCAAACTAGCGGGAGGAGGTATGAGCAGTTCTTC. The full variable domain, completed using reference TRBV7-9 and TRBJ2-1, is DTGVSQNPRHKITKRGQNVTFRCDPISEHNRLYWYRQTLGQGPEFLTYFQNEAQLEKSRLLSDRFSAERPKGSFSTLEIQRTEQGDSAMYLCASSQTSGRRYEQFFGPGTRLTVL.

The chain links TRBV11-3 to TRBJ2-1; no clear D gene. Germline lookup yields CDR1 SGHNT and CDR2 YENEEA. V was trimmed by 2 bases and J by 5 bases, leaving 4 bases between them. The length of the CDR3 is 12 residues. The CDR3 loop is CASSLQDNEQFF. DNA for the CDR3: TGTGCCAGCAGCTTACAGGACAATGAGCAGTTCTTC.

This chain joins TRBV9 and TRBJ1-5; maybe TRBD1 (6 bases). There are 15 residues in the CDR3. The V end was cut by 1 base, the J end by 7 bases, with 15 bases between. Germline-derived CDR1 and CDR2 are SGDLS and YYNGEE. CDR3 sequence: CASSVTGGVGQPQHF. The CDR3 DNA reads TGTGCCAGCAGCGTAACCGGGGGCGTGGGGCAGCCCCAGCATTTT.

J is TRBJ2-2 and V is TRBV6-6; 7 nucleotides line up with TRBD2. With 6 bases clipped from V and 3 bases from J, the junction kept 7 bases outside the gene matches. The CDR3 contains 15 residues. Germline V CDR1 and CDR2: MNHNY, SVGAGI (reference sequence). CDR3 nucleotide sequence: TGTGCCAGCAGAGGGATCCGGGGGGACACCGGGGAGCTGTTTTTT. This sequence encodes CASRGIRGDTGELFF.

This clone was found once. The rearrangement links TRBV29-1 to TRBJ2-7, with unresolved D. Germline-derived CDR1 and CDR2 are SQVTM and ANQGSEA. The V and J ends lost 5 bases and 4 bases respectively, with 12 bases between them. The CDR3 loop spans 12 amino acids. CDR3 sequence: CSVRVTKYEQYF. DNA of the CDR3: TGCAGCGTTCGAGTTACGAAGTACGAGCAGTACTTC.